This entry is about one T cell receptor (beta chain). The CDR3 is 13 amino acids. Trimming took off 2 bases at V and 4 bases at J, with 9 bases between the two ends. The germline V gene encodes CDR1 SEHNR and CDR2 FQNEAQ (reference sequence). This sample was taken from a study of blood T cell repertoires in COVID-19. On the study more broadly: Sites in the United States, Italy and Spain provided acute and convalescent COVID-19 samples. The cDNA or gDNA used as material had been derived from T cells, B-cell-depleted T cells, or PBMCs.

In the study's own analysis: Amplification with reference gene primers provided the estimates of nucleated cell counts. Measured with immunoSEQ multiplex PCR; TCRdb has only the in-frame clones, and not every one. V and J calls and clone size follow that table, whereas D and trimming were derived from the DNA. The table lists approximately 240,000 clones, approximately 80% of them singletons. The V and J genes are TRBV7-9 and TRBJ2-7; D is unclear. The sequence was obtained from a woman in her fifties or sixties who had recovered from COVID-19. The material sequenced was peripheral blood. In DNA form, the CDR3 reads TGTGCCAGCAGCTTACCCCCCGTATACGAGCAGTACTTC. It encodes CASSLPPVYEQYF.